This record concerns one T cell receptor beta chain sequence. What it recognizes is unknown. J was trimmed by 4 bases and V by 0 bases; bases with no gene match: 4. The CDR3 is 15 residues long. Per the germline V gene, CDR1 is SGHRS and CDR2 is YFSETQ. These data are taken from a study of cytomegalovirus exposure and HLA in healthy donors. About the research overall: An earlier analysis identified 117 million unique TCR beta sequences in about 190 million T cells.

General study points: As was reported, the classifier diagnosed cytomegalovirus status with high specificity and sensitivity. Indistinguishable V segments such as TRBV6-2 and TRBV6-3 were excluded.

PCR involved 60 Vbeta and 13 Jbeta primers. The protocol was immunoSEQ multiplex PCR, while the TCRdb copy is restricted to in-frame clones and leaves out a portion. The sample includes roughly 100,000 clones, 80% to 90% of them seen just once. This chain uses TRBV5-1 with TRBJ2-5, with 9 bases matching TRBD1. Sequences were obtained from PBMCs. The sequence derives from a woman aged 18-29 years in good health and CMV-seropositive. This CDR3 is CASSLGDRELETQYF. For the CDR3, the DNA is TGCGCCAGCAGCTTGGGGGACAGGGAATTAGAGACCCAGTACTTC.